What follows are 27 T cell receptor beta chains derived from one specimen sequenced in a study of blood T cell repertoires in COVID-19. Sequenced by immunoSEQ multiplex PCR; TCRdb stores in-frame clones only, minus some. The profile shows 35,000 to 40,000 clones, roughly 88% of them singletons. Sequencing was carried out using peripheral blood. The receptors come from a man between 70 and 80 years old with acute or convalescent COVID-19.

The chain carries TRBV12-2 and TRBJ2-7; TRBD1 is the table's D call, not checked against the DNA. TRBV12-2 is assigned pseudogene status. The CDR3 totals 14 residues. The CDR3, as DNA: TGTGCAAGTCGCTTGTGGACAGGGAACTACGAGCAGTACTTC. Its translation: CASRLWTGNYEQYF.

V and J are TRBV11-2 and TRBJ2-7, with 11 bases that match TRBD2. There are 17 residues in the CDR3. V shed 4 bases and J 0 bases; nucleotides not matched to a gene: 8. Per the germline V gene, CDR1 is SGHAT and CDR2 is FQNNGV. CDR3 bases: TGTGCCAGCAGCTCTTCGACTAGCGGGGATAGCTCCTACGAGCAGTACTTC. Its protein product is CASSSSTSGDSSYEQYF.

This clone appeared a single time. The chain uses TRBV19 and TRBJ1-4; 7 bases line up with TRBD1. Per the germline V gene, CDR1 is LNHDA and CDR2 is SQIVND (reference sequence). Germline trimming cut 5 bases from V and 4 bases from J; bases unmatched to any gene: 10. CDR3 length equals 16 residues. CDR3 nucleotides: TGTGCCAGTAGTTCACGGACAGGCGGATTTAATGAAAAACTGTTTTTT. Protein sequence: CASSSRTGGFNEKLFF.

The genes are TRBV18 and TRBJ2-3; TRBD1 matches 8 bases. The CDR3 length is 16 residues. Germline V lookup: CDR1 KGHSH, CDR2 LQKENI. J was trimmed by 0 bases and V by 3 bases; bases with no gene match: 5. This CDR3 reads CASSPLRTGSTDTQYF. The CDR3, as DNA: TGTGCCAGCTCACCTTTAAGGACAGGGAGCACAGATACGCAGTATTTT.

A single count supports this clone. The CDR3 spells CASSLEDREETQYF. DNA of the CDR3: TGCGCCAGCAGCTTGGAGGACAGGGAAGAGACCCAGTACTTC. The chain carries TRBV5-1 and TRBJ2-5; 8 nucleotides agree with TRBD1. CDR3 length: 14 amino acids. Germline CDR1 and CDR2: SGHRS and YFSETQ. V shed 0 bases and J 3 bases; nucleotides not matched to a gene: 1.

The rearrangement uses TRBV7-2 and TRBJ1-5, with D tentatively TRBD1 (6 bases). The CDR3 is 15 amino acids. The V gene's germline CDR1 is SGHTA and CDR2 FQGNSA. The V end lost 2 bases, the J end lost 6 bases, and 14 bases lay between the germline ends. The CDR3 loop reads CASSLFFTGRQPQHF. CDR3 nucleotides: TGTGCCAGCAGCTTATTCTTTACAGGGCGTCAGCCCCAGCATTTT.

V and J are TRBV28 and TRBJ2-7; 8 bases match TRBD1. With V trimmed by 5 bases and J by 3 bases, 6 bases remained unmatched. The CDR3 loop spans 14 amino acids. CDR1 is MDHEN and CDR2 is SYDVKM in the germline V gene. DNA of the CDR3: TGTGCCAGCAGTCCGGGACAGGCGTTCTACGAGCAGTACTTC. As protein: CASSPGQAFYEQYF.

This chain joins TRBV29-1 and TRBJ2-2; D call uncertain. CDR1 is SQVTM and CDR2 is ANQGSEA in the germline V gene. V lost 0 bases, J lost 2 bases, and 10 bases lay in between. This CDR3 is built from 15 residues. This chain's CDR3 is CSVEDRQLNTGELFF. The CDR3 DNA is TGCAGCGTTGAAGACAGGCAGCTAAACACCGGGGAGCTGTTTTTT.

The V and J genes are TRBV7-8 and TRBJ2-3; 11 bases map to TRBD1. Germline V gives CDR1 SGHVS, CDR2 FQNEAQ. This CDR3 is 16 amino acids long. V shed 5 bases, J shed 5 bases, and the junction held 9 bases outside the gene matches. In DNA, the CDR3 is TGTGCCAGCAGCGATTTGGACAGGGGGCAAGGAGATACGCAGTATTTT. This translates into CASSDLDRGQGDTQYF.

CDR3 sequence (DNA): TGTGCCACTCAGGGGGACAGGGGGTTGGACATTCAGTACTTC. Translated: CATQGDRGLDIQYF. J is TRBJ2-4 and V is TRBV10-3; 11 bases agree with TRBD1. The CDR3 length is 14 residues. V dropped 10 bases and J dropped 8; count of bases not matched to a gene: 10. Looked up from germline, CDR1 is ENHRY and CDR2 is SYGVKD.

The rearrangement joins TRBV19 to TRBJ2-7; tentatively, D is TRBD1 (6 bases). This CDR3 spans 13 amino acids. V was pared by 6 bases and J by 2 bases, with 11 bases between. The germline gives CDR1 LNHDA, CDR2 SQIVND (reference sequence). CDR3 sequence (DNA): TGTGCCAGTAGCCGGGACATCACCTACGAGCAGTACTTC. Protein product: CASSRDITYEQYF.

The chain combines TRBV7-3 with TRBJ1-2, with TRBD1 matching 9 bases. V gave up 5 bases and J gave up 5 bases; unmatched junction bases: 3. Per germline, CDR1 SGHTA and CDR2 FQGTGA. The CDR3 covers 13 residues. The CDR3 reads CASSPGQGYGYTF. The CDR3 DNA sequence: TGTGCCAGCAGCCCCGGACAGGGGTATGGCTACACCTTC.

This chain links TRBV19 with TRBJ1-5, with a possible D match to TRBD1 (5 bases). Trimming stripped 5 bases from V and 6 bases from J, with 11 bases between. Per the germline V gene, CDR1 is LNHDA and CDR2 is SQIVND (reference sequence). The CDR3 extends over 13 amino acids. The CDR3 DNA sequence: TGTGCCAGTAGTCGGGCAGGGCTTCAGCCCCAGCATTTT. Translating gives CASSRAGLQPQHF.

This chain uses TRBV15 with TRBJ1-4; D is undetermined. Germline lookup yields CDR1 LNHNV and CDR2 YYDKDF (reference sequence). There are 16 residues in the CDR3. V lost 0 bases and J lost 7, with 15 bases in between. CDR3: CATSRDRNSAVEKLFF. CDR3 nucleotides: TGTGCCACCAGCAGAGATCGTAACTCGGCGGTTGAAAAACTGTTTTTT.

The chain combines TRBV6-5 with TRBJ2-2, with TRBD1 matching over 7 bases. This CDR3 has 14 amino acids. The junction had 11 bases not matched to a gene; V was cut back by 6 bases and J by 10 bases. Germline V CDR1 and CDR2: MNHEY, SVGAGI. In DNA form, the CDR3 reads TGTGCCAGCAGCCAAGGGACAGCCCGTGTGGAGCTGTTTTTT. Its protein is CASSQGTARVELFF.

The chain combines TRBV18 with TRBJ2-1, with 11 bases lining up with TRBD2. V lost 9 bases, J lost 6 bases, and 10 bases stayed unmatched. The CDR3 covers 15 residues. Germline V gives CDR1 KGHSH, CDR2 LQKENI. This chain's CDR3 is CASLTGTSGFNEQFF. CDR3 nucleotides: TGTGCCAGTCTAACCGGGACTAGCGGATTCAATGAGCAGTTCTTC.

The V gene is TRBV5-1, the J gene TRBJ2-7, with 7 bases identical to TRBD1. The CDR3 consists of 15 residues. V shed 0 bases, J shed 1 base, and the junction held 4 bases outside the gene matches. Looked up from germline, CDR1 is SGHRS and CDR2 is YFSETQ. The CDR3 sequence: CASSLGTGTSYEQYF. Here the CDR3 DNA reads TGCGCCAGCAGCTTGGGGACAGGCACGTCCTACGAGCAGTACTTC.

The chain couples TRBV14 to TRBJ1-5; 7 bases line up with TRBD1. The J segment lost 3 bases and the V segment lost 6 bases, leaving 2 bases of the junction unmatched. CDR3 length equals 13 residues. The V gene's germline CDR1 is SGHDN and CDR2 FVKESK. The chain's CDR3 is CASRDRYNQPQHF. The CDR3 DNA reads TGTGCCAGCAGGGACAGGTACAATCAGCCCCAGCATTTT.

V gene TRBV29-1 combines with J gene TRBJ2-7; 8 bases are a match to TRBD1. V lost 7 bases, J lost 2 bases, and 7 bases stayed unmatched. CDR3 length equals 13 residues. Germline V gene lookup returns CDR1 SQVTM and CDR2 ANQGSEA. In DNA form, the CDR3 reads TGCAGCGGACTTCCGACAGGGGCCTACGAGCAGTACTTC. Translation: CSGLPTGAYEQYF.

The rearrangement links TRBV7-2 to TRBJ2-7; maybe TRBD2 (7 bases). The germline V gene encodes CDR1 SGHTA and CDR2 FQGNSA. This CDR3 contains 16 residues. V lost 6 bases and J lost 0, with 18 bases in between. CDR3 amino acids: CASSEGGGPSSYEQYF. The DNA for the CDR3 is TGTGCCAGCAGTGAGGGGGGAGGGCCTAGCTCCTACGAGCAGTACTTC.

This chain links TRBV29-1 with TRBJ2-3; 7 bases fit TRBD2. From germline, CDR1 is SQVTM and CDR2 ANQGSEA. The CDR3 length is 16 residues. Unmatched junction bases numbered 10, after V lost 1 base and J lost 3 bases. CDR3 nucleotides: TGCAGCGTTGAAGGGACTAGTATTGAGGTAACAGATACGCAGTATTTT. Translating gives CSVEGTSIEVTDTQYF.

The chain links TRBV29-1 to TRBJ1-2, with 10 nucleotides matching TRBD1. In germline, CDR1 is SQVTM, CDR2 ANQGSEA. V shed 2 bases and J 4 bases; nucleotides not matched to a gene: 1. This CDR3 region has 13 residues. The CDR3: CSVERDRGYGYTF. The DNA for the CDR3 is TGCAGCGTTGAAAGGGACAGGGGCTATGGCTACACCTTC.

V gene TRBV7-3 combines with J gene TRBJ2-6; 9 positions match TRBD1. The CDR3 is made up of 14 amino acids. CDR1 is SGHTA, CDR2 FQGTGA, per germline. J gave up 17 bases and V 2 bases, and 10 bases lay outside the gene matches. The CDR3 DNA follows: TGTGCCAGCAGCTTAGACAGGGGGAATTCCGTTGTGACTTTC. Protein sequence: CASSLDRGNSVVTF. The whole variable domain, remainder taken from reference TRBV7-3 and TRBJ2-6, is GAGVSQTPSNKVTEKGKYVELRCDPISGHTALYWYRQSLGQGPEFLIYFQGTGAADDSGLPNDRFFAVRPEGSVSTLKIQRTERGDSAVYLCASSLDRGNSVVTFGAGSRLTVL.

In regard to this clone: The junction and the germline gene differ at one end; a read error may be behind it. V is TRBV3-1 (or the pseudogene TRBV3-2) and J is TRBJ2-2; possibly TRBD1 for D (5 bases). The CDR3 spans 13 residues. Germline-derived CDR1 and CDR2 are LGHDT and YNNKEL (reference sequence). CDR3 coding DNA: TGTGCCGGCAGCCCGACAGTGACCGGGGAGCTGTTTTTT. This codes for CAGSPTVTGELFF.

The chain has TRBV24-1 and TRBJ2-4, with TRBD2 matching 7 bases. The length of the CDR3 is 15 residues. The V and J ends lost 4 bases and 8 bases, in that order; junction bases with no gene match: 10. Germline CDR1 and CDR2: KGHDR and SFDVKD. CDR3 DNA sequence: TGTGCCACCAGTGACCCAGGGTCTGGGGGGGACATTCAGTACTTC. It yields the protein CATSDPGSGGDIQYF.

This chain joins TRBV18 and TRBJ2-2; 8 nucleotides line up with TRBD1. The CDR3 is made up of 14 amino acids. V lost 8 bases and J lost 4; bases outside the gene matches: 6. Germline V gene data show CDR1 as KGHSH and CDR2 as LQKENI. The CDR3: CASTGQGGTGELFF. The CDR3 DNA reads TGTGCCAGCACTGGACAGGGCGGCACCGGGGAGCTGTTTTTT. Full variable domain (remainder filled in from reference TRBV18 and TRBJ2-2): NAGVMQNPRHLVRRRGQEARLRCSPMKGHSHVYWYRQLPEEGLKFMVYLQKENIIDESGMPKERFSAEFPKEGPSILRIQQVVRGDSAAYFCASTGQGGTGELFFGEGSRLTVL.

The chain employs TRBV4-3 and TRBJ1-2; TRBD1 aligns across 7 bases. V was clipped by 3 bases and J by 4 bases; unmatched bases: 8. The CDR3 extends over 15 amino acids. Germline CDR1 and CDR2: LGHNA and YSLEER. The CDR3 bases are TGCGCCAGCAGCCAGGGGGCGACAGGGTCCTATGGCTACACCTTC. It yields the protein CASSQGATGSYGYTF.